Described below is a single TCR beta chain sequence and its context. Its antigen is not known. This sample was included in a study of T cells after yellow fever vaccination. Study-level findings and limits: One caveat is that FACS-sorted repertoires could contain abundant clonotypes contaminating from the bulk population. Researchers report a weaker secondary response that nonetheless peaked faster, day 5 versus 15. Most primary-vaccination clones reappeared after the booster (about 95% CD4, roughly 88% CD8).

V lost 2 bases and J 4 bases, leaving 14 bases between the germline ends. The CDR3 contains 15 residues. CDR1 and CDR2 from the germline V gene are KGHSH and LQKENI. UMIs and a universal primer site were added when TCR cDNA was made by 5'RACE template switching. MiXCR, run by TCRdb on the 5' RACE reads, gives a single entry per CDR3 protein. The sample lists 150,000 to 200,000 distinct CDR3 sequences, 6% to 7.5% seen once, with over 2% in the top ten. The sample in question was CD4+ T cells sorted from PBMCs, obtained 5 to 6 days after the first yellow fever vaccination. The source is a man younger than 35 who received the YFV17D yellow fever vaccine. The rearrangement uses TRBV18 and TRBJ1-2; tentative D call: TRBD1 (5 bases). Written as DNA, the CDR3 is TGTGCCAGCTCACCAACGCAGGGAGCAGGCTATGGCTACACCTTC. It is translated as CASSPTQGAGYGYTF.